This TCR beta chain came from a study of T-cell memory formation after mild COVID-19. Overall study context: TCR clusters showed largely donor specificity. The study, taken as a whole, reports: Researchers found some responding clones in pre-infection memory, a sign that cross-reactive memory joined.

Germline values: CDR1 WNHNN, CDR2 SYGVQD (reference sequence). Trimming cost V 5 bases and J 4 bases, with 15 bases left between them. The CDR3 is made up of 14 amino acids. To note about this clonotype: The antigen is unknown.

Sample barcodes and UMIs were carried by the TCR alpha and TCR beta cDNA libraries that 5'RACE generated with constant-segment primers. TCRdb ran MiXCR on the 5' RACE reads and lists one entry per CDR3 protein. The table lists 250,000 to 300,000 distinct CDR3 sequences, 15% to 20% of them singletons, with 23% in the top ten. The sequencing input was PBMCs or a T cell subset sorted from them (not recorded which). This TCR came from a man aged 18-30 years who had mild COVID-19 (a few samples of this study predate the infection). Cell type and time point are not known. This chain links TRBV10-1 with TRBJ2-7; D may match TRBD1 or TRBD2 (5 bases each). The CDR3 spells CASSNQIEGYEQYF. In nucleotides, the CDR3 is TGCGCCAGCAGTAATCAGATCGAGGGGTACGAGCAGTACTTC.